These 9 T cell receptor beta chains were all obtained from the same sample, sequenced in a study of blood T cell repertoires in COVID-19. The data were produced by immunoSEQ multiplex PCR, yet TCRdb's version contains in-frame clones alone and is incomplete. The data show 20,000 to 25,000 clones, with approximately 90% seen just once and over 8.5% held by the top ten. The sequenced sample was peripheral blood. These receptors originate from a human donor in a cohort sampled during active COVID-19. The donor label of this sample is uncertain.

The gene calls are TRBV6-5 and TRBJ1-1, with TRBD1 matching over 7 bases. This CDR3 has 14 amino acids. In germline, CDR1 is MNHEY, CDR2 SVGAGI. The trim removed 5 bases at V and 6 bases at J, leaving 9 bases unmatched. CDR3 sequence reads: CASSIRQGRSEAFF. The CDR3 DNA sequence: TGTGCCAGCAGTATACGACAGGGTCGGTCTGAAGCTTTCTTT.

CDR3 region: CSASGTATSYEQYF. The CDR3 bases are TGCAGTGCTAGTGGGACAGCTACCTCCTACGAGCAGTACTTC. V is TRBV20-1 and J is TRBJ2-7, with 7 bases identical to TRBD1. The length of the CDR3 is 14 residues. CDR1 is DFQATT, CDR2 SNEGSKA, per germline (reference sequence). Trimming cost V 3 bases and J 0 bases; bases outside gene matches: 5.

The chain joins TRBV11-3 to TRBJ1-1; no clear D. V was pared by 3 bases and J by 4 bases, with 9 bases between. Germline CDR1 and CDR2: SGHNT and YENEEA. The CDR3 loop spans 13 amino acids. The CDR3 sequence: CASSFTLTTEAFF. The CDR3 coding sequence is TGTGCCAGCAGCTTTACACTAACCACTGAAGCTTTCTTT. Combining the CDR3 with reference TRBV11-3 and TRBJ1-1 gives the whole variable domain EAGVVQSPRYKIIEKKQPVAFWCNPISGHNTLYWYLQNLGQGPELLIRYENEEAVDDSQLPKDRFSAERLKGVDSTLKIQPAELGDSAVYLCASSFTLTTEAFFGQGTRLTVV.

The chain links TRBV5-8 to TRBJ2-5, with D tentatively TRBD1 (6 bases). The V end was cut by 6 bases, the J end by 6 bases, with 18 bases between. Germline-derived CDR1 and CDR2 are SGHTS and YDEGEE. CDR3 size: 14 residues. DNA for the CDR3: TGTGCCAGCATCCCAGGGGTCTTAGGGAAGACCCAGTACTTC. Translation: CASIPGVLGKTQYF. Using reference TRBV5-8 and TRBJ2-5 for the parts outside the CDR3, the full variable domain is EAGVTQSPTHLIKTRGQQATLRCSPISGHTSVYWYQQALGLGLQFLLWYDEGEERNRGNFPPRFSGRQFPNYSSELNVNALELEDSALYLCASIPGVLGKTQYFGPGTRLLVL.

V and J are TRBV2 and TRBJ2-1, with a weak D call TRBD2 (5 bases). Germline CDR1 is SNHLY and CDR2 is FYNNEI. CDR3 length: 14 amino acids. V dropped 5 bases and J dropped 3 bases, with 11 bases sitting between them. The CDR3 sequence is CASSREPSYNEQFF. The CDR3 nucleotides read TGTGCCAGCAGTAGGGAGCCGAGCTACAATGAGCAGTTCTTC.

The chain links TRBV5-4 to TRBJ2-3; 12 positions agree with TRBD2. V gave up 3 bases and J gave up 4 bases; unmatched junction bases: 6. The CDR3 sequence is 16 residues long. CDR1 is SGHNT, CDR2 YYREEE, per germline (reference sequence). This chain's CDR3 is CASSSSGRARADTQYF. The CDR3 nucleotides read TGTGCCAGCAGCTCTAGCGGGAGGGCCAGGGCAGATACGCAGTATTTT.

The V call is TRBV24-1, the J call TRBJ2-7; tentatively, D is TRBD2 (5 bases). Germline lookup yields CDR1 KGHDR and CDR2 SFDVKD. The ends were cut back, 7 bases at V and 7 bases at J, with 13 bases in the middle. The CDR3 length is 12 residues. The CDR3 bases are TGTGCCACCAGCAATGGACTGCATGAGCAGTACTTC. Residues: CATSNGLHEQYF.

This clone is judged medium-sized. The V call is TRBV29-1, the J call TRBJ1-2; 8 nucleotides match TRBD1. Germline assignment: CDR1 SQVTM and CDR2 ANQGSEA. Trimming at V came to 2 bases and at J to 8 bases, leaving 10 bases not matched to a gene. This CDR3 is built from 14 residues. The CDR3 region has the DNA TGCAGCGTTGAATCGATGAGACAGGGGATCGGCTACACCTTC. Translation: CSVESMRQGIGYTF.

On this clone itself: No conserved phenylalanine or tryptophan is present at the end of the CDR3, so a read error is the likely explanation. The limits of the CDR3 on the DNA are not certain, so only TCRdb's listed CDR3 is given. V usage is TRBV29-1 and J usage is TRBJ1-2; the table calls TRBD1, which could not be checked here. Germline lookup yields CDR1 SQVTM and CDR2 ANQGSEA. The CDR3 spans 9 residues, counting both ends. The chain's CDR3 is CSVPRGNFD.